What follows are 27 T cell receptor beta chains derived from one specimen sequenced in a study of cytomegalovirus exposure and HLA in healthy donors. The protocol was immunoSEQ multiplex PCR, while the TCRdb copy is restricted to in-frame clones and leaves out a portion. The data show fewer than 150,000 clones, about 91% seen once. The sequencing input was PBMCs. These receptors originate from a woman under 30 in good health and CMV-seropositive.

The V call is TRBV6-6, the J call TRBJ1-5; D is unclear. Germline values: CDR1 MNHNY, CDR2 SVGAGI (reference sequence). The V end was cut by 6 bases, the J end by 1 base, with 7 bases between. The CDR3 has 13 amino acids. As DNA, the CDR3 is TGTGCCAGCAGGGTCGGGAGCAATCAGCCCCAGCATTTT. Residues: CASRVGSNQPQHF.

This chain uses TRBV30 with TRBJ1-6; 8 bases align to TRBD1. Germline CDR1 and CDR2: GTSNPN and SVGIG (reference sequence). With 8 bases clipped from V and 7 bases from J, the junction kept 7 bases outside the gene matches. The length of the CDR3 is 13 residues. CDR3 DNA sequence: TGTGCCCGTCAGACAGGGGCCAATTCACCCCTCCACTTT. Translating gives CARQTGANSPLHF.

The chain joins TRBV5-4 to TRBJ1-2; 7 bases are shared with TRBD1. CDR3 size: 16 residues. CDR1 and CDR2 from the germline V gene are SGHNT and YYREEE (reference sequence). The ends lost 2 bases at V and 2 bases at J; junction bases unmatched: 9. The CDR3 DNA reads as TGTGCCAGCAGCTTCGAGGGGGCGCGACAGAACTATGGCTACACCTTC. Translation: CASSFEGARQNYGYTF.

DNA of the CDR3: TGTGCCAGCAGCTGGGGGGGTGATCCCTATGGCTACACCTTC. Protein sequence: CASSWGGDPYGYTF. This sequence joins TRBV5-6 and TRBJ1-2, with D tentatively TRBD1 (5 bases). Per germline, CDR1 SGHDT and CDR2 YYEEEE. The CDR3 runs to 14 residues. Trimming took off 3 bases at V and 4 bases at J, with 13 bases between the two ends.

V is TRBV19 and J is TRBJ1-1; D is perhaps TRBD1 (5 bases). Trimming took 5 bases from V and 0 from J, leaving 25 bases between them. The CDR3 loop spans 19 amino acids. Germline loops: CDR1 LNHDA, CDR2 SQIVND (reference sequence). Here the CDR3 reads CASSRLRAFETVMNTEAFF. DNA for the CDR3: TGTGCCAGTAGTCGATTAAGGGCTTTCGAGACAGTAATGAACACTGAAGCTTTCTTT.

The V gene is TRBV2, the J gene TRBJ2-1; 11 bases agree with TRBD2. Germline CDR1 is SNHLY and CDR2 is FYNNEI. This CDR3 contains 17 residues. J lost 8 bases, V lost 4 bases, and 13 bases had no gene match. The CDR3, as DNA: TGTGCCAGCAGTGGCCGCCTAGCGGGAGGACTTCGGGATGAGCAGTTCTTC. Its translation: CASSGRLAGGLRDEQFF. The whole variable domain, remainder taken from reference TRBV2 and TRBJ2-1, is EPEVTQTPSHQVTQMGQEVILRCVPISNHLYFYWYRQILGQKVEFLVSFYNNEISEKSEIFDDQFSVERPDGSNFTLKIRSTKLEDSAMYFCASSGRLAGGLRDEQFFGPGTRLTVL.

This chain uses TRBV28 with TRBJ2-5, with TRBD1 matching over 7 bases. The V and J ends lost 6 bases and 2 bases, in that order; junction bases with no gene match: 3. The length of the CDR3 is 13 residues. Looked up from germline, CDR1 is MDHEN and CDR2 is SYDVKM. The CDR3 region has the DNA TGTGCCAGCAGAGTGGACAGGCAAGAGACCCAGTACTTC. Encoded protein: CASRVDRQETQYF.

The V gene is TRBV28, the J gene TRBJ2-7; TRBD1 matches 9 bases. This CDR3 comprises 15 residues. From germline, CDR1 is MDHEN and CDR2 SYDVKM. Trimming cost V 3 bases and J 5 bases; bases outside gene matches: 8. CDR3 loop: CASSFAGTGRDEQYF. The CDR3 region has the DNA TGTGCCAGCAGTTTCGCCGGGACAGGGAGAGACGAGCAGTACTTC.

V gene TRBV5-1 combines with J gene TRBJ2-2, with 9 bases matching TRBD2. Germline CDR1 and CDR2: SGHRS and YFSETQ. V trimming: 7 bases; J trimming: 3 bases; junction bases outside the gene matches: 7. This CDR3 contains 15 residues. This chain's CDR3 is CASRLWTSDTGELFF. The CDR3, as DNA: TGCGCCAGCCGCCTTTGGACTAGCGACACCGGGGAGCTGTTTTTT.

As for this clone: In the same sample, other DNA sequences code for this CDR3. The chain recombines TRBV6-5 with TRBJ2-7; the match to TRBD1 covers 9 bases. In germline, CDR1 is MNHEY, CDR2 SVGAGI. J was trimmed by 3 bases and V by 6 bases; bases with no gene match: 0. This CDR3 has 12 amino acids. CDR3 sequence (DNA): TGTGCCAGCAGGGGACAGGGCTACGAGCAGTACTTC. Its protein is CASRGQGYEQYF.

This clone appeared once. The J gene is TRBJ2-4, the V gene TRBV7-9; 8 nucleotides line up with TRBD1. With 5 bases clipped from V and 5 bases from J, the junction kept 8 bases outside the gene matches. The germline V gene encodes CDR1 SEHNR and CDR2 FQNEAQ (reference sequence). The CDR3 covers 15 residues. In nucleotides, the CDR3 is TGTGCCAGCAGCGTCGACAGGGGTGGGGAAAACATTCAGTACTTC. It translates to CASSVDRGGENIQYF. Using reference TRBV7-9 and TRBJ2-4 for the parts outside the CDR3, the full variable domain is DTGVSQNPRHKITKRGQNVTFRCDPISEHNRLYWYRQTLGQGPEFLTYFQNEAQLEKSRLLSDRFSAERPKGSFSTLEIQRTEQGDSAMYLCASSVDRGGENIQYFGAGTRLSVL.

The V call is TRBV11-2, the J call TRBJ2-5; 13 bases map to TRBD2. Germline V gene sequence: CDR1 SGHAT, CDR2 FQNNGV. CDR3 length: 16 residues. The J segment lost 5 bases and the V segment lost 2 bases, leaving 5 bases of the junction unmatched. The chain's CDR3 is CASSLFGLAGDETQYF. Here the CDR3 DNA reads TGTGCCAGCAGCTTATTTGGACTAGCGGGAGATGAGACCCAGTACTTC.

This clone was counted a single time. This rearrangement joins TRBV18 to TRBJ1-2; the D is unclear. The germline gives CDR1 KGHSH, CDR2 LQKENI. This CDR3 has 14 amino acids. Trimming took off 0 bases at V and 5 bases at J, with 10 bases between the two ends. In nucleotides, the CDR3 is TGTGCCAGCTCACCACCAAGCCGGGTTTATGGCTACACCTTC. Translated: CASSPPSRVYGYTF.

J is TRBJ2-7 and V is TRBV7-8; 9 bases agree with TRBD2. Germline V lookup: CDR1 SGHVS, CDR2 FQNEAQ. This CDR3 region has 14 residues. The J segment lost 2 bases and the V segment lost 7 bases, leaving 6 bases of the junction unmatched. The CDR3 protein is CASTQTSGPYEQYF. CDR3 nucleotide sequence: TGTGCCAGCACACAGACTAGCGGCCCCTACGAGCAGTACTTC. Combining the CDR3 with reference TRBV7-8 and TRBJ2-7 gives the whole variable domain GAGVSQSPRYKVAKRGQDVALRCDPISGHVSLFWYQQALGQGPEFLTYFQNEAQLDKSGLPSDRFFAERPEGSVSTLKIQRTQQEDSAVYLCASTQTSGPYEQYFGPGTRLTVT.

The genes are TRBV27 and TRBJ2-7; D perhaps matches TRBD2 (5 bases). CDR3 length: 14 amino acids. CDR1 is MNHEY and CDR2 is SMNVEV in the germline V gene (reference sequence). V was shortened by 5 bases and J by 4 bases, with 15 bases between the two germline ends. The CDR3 DNA reads as TGTGCCAGCAGTGTCGCGGGTTCTCGGTACGAGCAGTACTTC. It encodes CASSVAGSRYEQYF.

The rearrangement links TRBV5-1 to TRBJ1-4, with TRBD1 matching over 9 bases. CDR1 SGHRS and CDR2 YFSETQ come from the germline V gene. There are 16 residues in the CDR3. Trimming at V came to 0 bases and at J to 6 bases, leaving 6 bases not matched to a gene. The CDR3 DNA is TGCGCCAGCAGCTTGGTGGGGACAGGGCGTCATGAAAAACTGTTTTTT. Translation gives CASSLVGTGRHEKLFF.

The chain recombines TRBV5-1 with TRBJ2-5; weak D call: TRBD1 (5 bases). The CDR3 spans 18 residues. Germline V gene sequence: CDR1 SGHRS, CDR2 YFSETQ. V shed 0 bases and J shed 4 bases, with 22 bases lying between them. The CDR3 DNA is TGCGCCAGCAGCTTGGCCAATGGCAGGGAAGGGATTGGAGAGACCCAGTACTTC. Translated, it gives CASSLANGREGIGETQYF.

CDR3 residues: CASSHHHGQNTGELFF. CDR3 DNA sequence: TGTGCCAGCAGCCACCACCACGGACAGAACACCGGGGAGCTGTTTTTT. The J gene is TRBJ2-2, the V gene TRBV9; tentative D call: TRBD1 (5 bases). CDR1 and CDR2 (germline): SGDLS, YYNGEE. The CDR3 contains 16 residues. Trimming shortened V by 4 bases and J by 1 base, and 14 bases separated the two germline ends.

This clone was found once. The rearrangement links TRBV10-1 to TRBJ2-7, with D unresolved. CDR1 is WNHNN and CDR2 is SYGVQD in the germline V gene (reference sequence). The CDR3 is 16 amino acids. Trimming cost V 6 bases and J 5 bases, with 23 bases left between them. The CDR3 DNA reads TGCGCCAGCAGCCCCCGTAAAAGCCCGGTCGTCCACGAGCAGTACTTC. It codes for CASSPRKSPVVHEQYF.

V is TRBV30 and J is TRBJ1-1, with TRBD1 as a possible D gene (5 bases). The germline V gene encodes CDR1 GTSNPN and CDR2 SVGIG (reference sequence). The CDR3 totals 13 residues. V dropped 2 bases and J dropped 1 base, with 8 bases sitting between them. The CDR3 loop reads CAWSFGQNTEAFF. The CDR3 DNA sequence: TGTGCCTGGAGTTTTGGACAGAACACTGAAGCTTTCTTT.

The chain joins TRBV18 to TRBJ1-1, with 7 nucleotides matching TRBD1. Looked up from germline, CDR1 is KGHSH and CDR2 is LQKENI. The J segment lost 8 bases and the V segment lost 5 bases, leaving 8 bases of the junction unmatched. This CDR3 comprises 13 residues. For the CDR3, the DNA is TGTGCCAGCTCAAGACAGGGCCCTCAAGAAGCTTTCTTT. It is translated as CASSRQGPQEAFF.

J is TRBJ2-1 and V is TRBV7-6, with 7 bases lining up with TRBD1. The CDR3 covers 15 residues. The germline CDR1 and CDR2 sequences are SGHVS and FNYEAQ. Germline trimming cut 4 bases from V and 2 bases from J; bases unmatched to any gene: 5. CDR3 protein: CASSSRQGAYNEQFF. Written as DNA, the CDR3 is TGTGCCAGCAGCTCCCGGCAGGGGGCCTACAATGAGCAGTTCTTC.

The V call is TRBV14, the J call TRBJ2-1, with TRBD1 matching 9 bases. V lost 4 bases and J lost 3; bases outside the gene matches: 7. This CDR3 is 16 amino acids long. Per the germline V gene, CDR1 is SGHDN and CDR2 is FVKESK. The CDR3 loop is CASSPKQGAGYNEQFF. In DNA, the CDR3 is TGTGCCAGCAGCCCAAAACAGGGGGCGGGCTACAATGAGCAGTTCTTC.

CDR3 nucleotide sequence: TGTGCCAGCAGCTCCCCAGGAGGAGAAGCTTTCTTT. This translates into CASSSPGGEAFF. V and J are TRBV7-9 and TRBJ1-1; D gene uncertain. Germline loops: CDR1 SEHNR, CDR2 FQNEAQ (reference sequence). This CDR3 is built from 12 residues. V lost 4 bases and J lost 8, with 11 bases in between.

The rearrangement links TRBV5-1 to TRBJ2-5; the D is unclear. The CDR3 is 12 residues long. Germline loops: CDR1 SGHRS, CDR2 YFSETQ. Between the trimmed V and J ends, which lost 1 base and 1 base, there was a span of 2 bases. The CDR3 loop is CASSLLQETQYF. The CDR3 nucleotides are TGCGCCAGCAGCTTGCTCCAAGAGACCCAGTACTTC.

The chain is built from TRBV19 and TRBJ1-5, with D perhaps TRBD1 (5 bases). Germline CDR1 LNHDA, CDR2 SQIVND (reference sequence). With 3 bases removed from V and 6 bases from J, the gap between germline ends came to 15 bases. This CDR3 has 15 residues. The CDR3 nucleotides are TGTGCCAGTAGTATCGGGGGATCCGATGCTCAGCCCCAGCATTTT. This sequence encodes CASSIGGSDAQPQHF.

The chain combines TRBV6-5 with TRBJ1-2, with 9 bases aligning to TRBD1. Germline V gene sequence: CDR1 MNHEY, CDR2 SVGAGI. Trimming removed 2 bases from V and 8 bases from J; junction bases left unmatched: 9. The CDR3 spans 15 residues. CDR3 loop: CASSYRDRVVGGYTF. CDR3 sequence (DNA): TGTGCCAGCAGTTACAGGGACAGGGTGGTAGGAGGCTACACCTTC.